The 26 T cell receptor beta chains presented below share a single source sample, sequenced in a study of cytomegalovirus exposure and HLA in healthy donors. The PCR was carried out with 60 Vbeta primers and 13 Jbeta primers. TCRdb keeps only in-frame clones here, not all; method: immunoSEQ multiplex PCR. The sample contains approximately 150,000 clones, over 70% of which appear only once. The specimen was PBMCs. The receptor source for this set is a man younger than 45 in good health and CMV-seropositive.

The chain links TRBV28 to TRBJ2-7; D is possibly TRBD2 (5 bases). The length of the CDR3 is 14 residues. CDR1 MDHEN and CDR2 SYDVKM come from the germline V gene. The V end lost 2 bases, the J end lost 3 bases, and 11 bases lay between the germline ends. CDR3 sequence: CASSLGLIRYEQYF. Here the CDR3 DNA reads TGTGCCAGCAGTTTAGGACTTATACGCTACGAGCAGTACTTC.

V is TRBV30 and J is TRBJ1-4; D not resolved. V was cut by 4 bases and J by 8 bases, with 14 bases left in between. This CDR3 contains 13 residues. The germline V gene encodes CDR1 GTSNPN and CDR2 SVGIG (reference sequence). CDR3 in amino acids: CAWMSFGGEKLFF. Here the CDR3 DNA reads TGTGCCTGGATGAGTTTTGGAGGGGAAAAACTGTTTTTT.

The rearrangement links TRBV11-2 to TRBJ2-5; maybe TRBD2 (5 bases). CDR3 length: 15 amino acids. Per the germline V gene, CDR1 is SGHAT and CDR2 is FQNNGV. Trimming shortened V by 0 bases and J by 2 bases, and 10 bases separated the two germline ends. CDR3 in amino acids: CASSLESRGQETQYF. The CDR3 nucleotides read TGTGCCAGCAGCTTAGAAAGTAGAGGGCAAGAGACCCAGTACTTC.

The V call is TRBV7-2, the J call TRBJ1-1; D remains unclear. Trimming removed 4 bases from V and 7 bases from J, with 19 bases in between. CDR1 is SGHTA and CDR2 is FQGNSA in the germline V gene. There are 15 residues in the CDR3. DNA of the CDR3: TGTGCCAGCAGCTCTAGCCCCCTGAACGGAAATGAAGCTTTCTTT. Translation: CASSSSPLNGNEAFF.

This clone was seen a few times. The gene calls are TRBV5-4 and TRBJ1-2, with D tentatively TRBD1 (6 bases). Germline CDR1 reads SGHNT; CDR2 reads YYREEE (reference sequence). CDR3 length: 14 amino acids. Deletions cut 1 base from V and 6 bases from J, with 13 bases between. In DNA form, the CDR3 reads TGTGCCAGCAGCTTGAGGCGGCAGGGGAATGGCTACACCTTC. Protein sequence: CASSLRRQGNGYTF.

The V and J genes are TRBV7-2 and TRBJ2-3; D possibly corresponds to TRBD2 (5 bases). Germline loops: CDR1 SGHTA, CDR2 FQGNSA. The length of the CDR3 is 17 residues. Trimming left V 1 base short and J 4 bases short, with 18 bases between. The chain's CDR3 is CASSLGERWGNADTQYF. The CDR3 DNA is TGTGCCAGCAGCTTAGGGGAGCGGTGGGGTAACGCAGATACGCAGTATTTT.

The CDR3 loop is CASSLDTLYGYTF. CDR3 DNA sequence: TGTGCCAGTAGTCTGGACACTCTCTATGGCTACACCTTC. The chain has TRBV19 and TRBJ1-2; a possible D gene is TRBD1 (5 bases). The CDR3 is 13 residues long. Trimming removed 5 bases from V and 4 bases from J, with 11 bases in between. CDR1 is LNHDA, CDR2 SQIVND, per germline (reference sequence).

This rearrangement joins TRBV6-1 to TRBJ1-4; a possible D gene is TRBD1 (6 bases). V lost 4 bases and J 2 bases, leaving 11 bases between the germline ends. The germline CDR1 and CDR2 sequences are MNHNS and SASEGT. CDR3 length: 15 residues. CDR3 in amino acids: CASSVRGATNEKLFF. CDR3 nucleotides: TGTGCCAGCAGTGTCAGGGGCGCTACTAATGAAAAACTGTTTTTT.

V usage is TRBV2 and J usage is TRBJ2-1; 7 bases line up with TRBD1. The CDR3 is made up of 13 amino acids. V lost 5 bases, J lost 4 bases, and 2 bases stayed unmatched. Germline V lookup: CDR1 SNHLY, CDR2 FYNNEI. Here the CDR3 reads CASSLGQYNEQFF. CDR3 sequence (DNA): TGTGCCAGCAGTTTGGGACAGTACAATGAGCAGTTCTTC.

In this sample, this clone is medium-sized. V gene TRBV6-5 combines with J gene TRBJ2-1, with 9 bases aligning to TRBD1. Per the germline V gene, CDR1 is MNHEY and CDR2 is SVGAGI. The CDR3 extends over 15 amino acids. V trimming: 10 bases; J trimming: 7 bases; junction bases outside the gene matches: 14. The CDR3 DNA sequence: TGTGCCACCACCCGTGGGGGACAGGGAGGGAATGAGCAGTTCTTC. Translated, it gives CATTRGGQGGNEQFF.

The V call is TRBV7-2, the J call TRBJ2-4, with D possibly matching TRBD2 (6 bases). Germline V gene sequence: CDR1 SGHTA, CDR2 FQGNSA. Trimming removed 1 base from V and 1 base from J, with 8 bases in between. This CDR3 is built from 15 residues. CDR3: CASSLGGDAKNIQYF. CDR3 sequence (DNA): TGTGCCAGCAGCTTAGGCGGGGATGCCAAAAACATTCAGTACTTC.

The chain recombines TRBV6-5 with TRBJ2-7, with 9 bases fitting TRBD1. Germline-derived CDR1 and CDR2 are MNHEY and SVGAGI. Trimming took 6 bases from V and 0 from J; bases not matched to a gene: 6. The CDR3 runs 15 residues. The CDR3 coding sequence is TGTGCCAGCAGCCCCGACAGGGGGATCTCCTACGAGCAGTACTTC. Its protein product is CASSPDRGISYEQYF.

This chain connects TRBV28 to TRBJ1-5, with TRBD1 matching over 7 bases. This CDR3 contains 15 residues. Germline-derived CDR1 and CDR2 are MDHEN and SYDVKM. The V segment lost 5 bases and the J segment 1 base; nucleotides outside the gene matches: 5. The CDR3 region is CASSPRQGSNQPQHF. CDR3 DNA: TGTGCCAGCAGTCCGAGACAGGGAAGCAATCAGCCCCAGCATTTT.

The chain employs TRBV2 and TRBJ2-1, with TRBD2 matching over 10 bases. Trimming cost V 4 bases and J 9 bases; bases outside gene matches: 6. The CDR3 is made up of 14 amino acids. CDR1 and CDR2 (germline): SNHLY, FYNNEI. CDR3 bases: TGTGCCAGCAGTGCAGCGGGGGGGATCGGTGAGCAGTTCTTC. Its translation is CASSAAGGIGEQFF.

This chain connects TRBV2 to TRBJ2-5; TRBD1 is a possible D gene (5 bases). The CDR3 loop spans 13 amino acids. Trimming cost V 7 bases and J 2 bases, with 11 bases left between them. From germline, CDR1 is SNHLY and CDR2 FYNNEI. The CDR3 nucleotides are TGTGCCAGCATCAGGGAACTTCAAGAGACCCAGTACTTC. It is translated as CASIRELQETQYF.

V gene TRBV4-1 combines with J gene TRBJ2-5, with D maybe TRBD1 (6 bases). This CDR3 is 15 amino acids long. Trimming cost V 0 bases and J 2 bases, with 10 bases left between them. CDR1 and CDR2 (germline): MGHRA, YSYEKL. In nucleotides, the CDR3 is TGCGCCAGCAGCCAAGATAAGACAGGTCAAGAGACCCAGTACTTC. Translation: CASSQDKTGQETQYF.

The chain carries TRBV6-5 and TRBJ2-5, with TRBD1 matching over 7 bases. Trimming cost V 8 bases and J 2 bases; bases outside gene matches: 2. Per germline, CDR1 MNHEY and CDR2 SVGAGI. This CDR3 comprises 12 residues. The CDR3: CASGDSQETQYF. CDR3 bases: TGTGCCAGCGGGGACAGTCAAGAGACCCAGTACTTC.

Notes on this clone: Other nucleotide sequences in the sample specify the same CDR3. The chain uses TRBV28 and TRBJ2-7, with D possibly matching TRBD2 (6 bases). The CDR3 runs to 15 residues. Germline CDR1 MDHEN, CDR2 SYDVKM. V lost 5 bases to trimming and J lost 4 bases, with 18 bases between them. This CDR3 reads CASSIPTSGQYEQYF. The DNA of the CDR3 is TGTGCCAGCAGTATCCCGACTAGTGGACAATACGAGCAGTACTTC. The full variable domain, in which reference TRBV28 and TRBJ2-7 provide the parts outside the CDR3, is DVKVTQSSRYLVKRTGEKVFLECVQDMDHENMFWYRQDPGLGLRLIYFSYDVKMKEKGDIPEGYSVSREKKERFSLILESASTNQTSMYLCASSIPTSGQYEQYFGPGTRLTVT.

V gene TRBV30 combines with J gene TRBJ1-4; a weak D match, TRBD1 (5 bases). Trimming left V 3 bases short and J 2 bases short, with 16 bases between. This CDR3 has 16 amino acids. Germline V lookup: CDR1 GTSNPN, CDR2 SVGIG (reference sequence). Here the CDR3 reads CAWSHPQGPTNEKLFF. CDR3 DNA: TGTGCCTGGAGCCACCCTCAGGGTCCCACTAATGAAAAACTGTTTTTT.

The V gene is TRBV27, the J gene TRBJ1-2; no firm D call. The germline gives CDR1 MNHEY, CDR2 SMNVEV (reference sequence). The CDR3 spans 11 residues. V was clipped by 4 bases and J by 7 bases, with 7 bases between them. Here the CDR3 DNA reads TGTGCCAGCAGTTCAGGACTTGGCTACACCTTC. Amino acids: CASSSGLGYTF.

The chain combines TRBV7-6 with TRBJ1-1, with D possibly being TRBD1 (5 bases). From germline, CDR1 is SGHVS and CDR2 FNYEAQ. CDR3 length: 14 amino acids. With 6 bases removed from V and 1 base from J, the gap between germline ends came to 12 bases. Written as DNA, the CDR3 is TGTGCCAGCAGTGGGGGGGGATCGAACACTGAAGCTTTCTTT. Translating it yields CASSGGGSNTEAFF.

This clone occurred many times. V usage is TRBV6-5 and J usage is TRBJ2-7; 7 nucleotides match TRBD1. There are 15 residues in the CDR3. Germline values: CDR1 MNHEY, CDR2 SVGAGI. V lost 5 bases to trimming and J lost 3 bases; unmatched junction nucleotides: 10. The CDR3 loop reads CASSIPGQVYYEQYF. The CDR3, as DNA: TGTGCCAGCAGTATCCCTGGACAGGTGTACTACGAGCAGTACTTC.

This chain connects TRBV7-9 to TRBJ1-1, with 7 bases lining up with TRBD1. The germline V gene has CDR1 SEHNR and CDR2 FQNEAQ (reference sequence). The V gene end was trimmed by 2 bases and the J gene end by 4 bases; junction bases not matched to a gene: 1. This CDR3 comprises 13 residues. This CDR3 is CASSLRGPTEAFF. CDR3 sequence (DNA): TGTGCCAGCAGCTTAAGGGGGCCCACTGAAGCTTTCTTT. Supplemented by reference TRBV7-9 and TRBJ1-1, the full variable domain reads DTGVSQNPRHKITKRGQNVTFRCDPISEHNRLYWYRQTLGQGPEFLTYFQNEAQLEKSRLLSDRFSAERPKGSFSTLEIQRTEQGDSAMYLCASSLRGPTEAFFGQGTRLTVV.

The chain has TRBV6-5 and TRBJ2-7; 7 bases match TRBD1. The CDR3 has 13 residues. With V trimmed by 5 bases and J by 2 bases, 3 bases remained unmatched. Per germline, CDR1 MNHEY and CDR2 SVGAGI. For the CDR3, the DNA is TGTGCCAGCAGTGAGGGACAGACCTACGAGCAGTACTTC. Translation: CASSEGQTYEQYF.

V and J are TRBV5-6 and TRBJ2-1; the D is unclear. V was trimmed by 7 bases and J by 6 bases, leaving 17 bases between them. The CDR3 spans 14 residues. CDR1 and CDR2 from the germline V gene are SGHDT and YYEEEE. The CDR3 DNA follows: TGTGCCAGCTACCGGATCGGGTTTGGCAATGAGCAGTTCTTC. It translates to CASYRIGFGNEQFF.

This chain links TRBV5-8 with TRBJ1-4; tentative D call: TRBD1 (5 bases). There are 13 residues in the CDR3. Trimming shortened V by 1 base and J by 10 bases, and 11 bases separated the two germline ends. CDR1 and CDR2 (germline): SGHTS, YDEGEE. This CDR3 is CASSLRGGLKLFF. CDR3 DNA: TGTGCCAGCAGCTTGCGGGGGGGGTTAAAACTGTTTTTT.